This T cell receptor (beta chain) was captured by sequencing in a study of breast tumors, draining lymph nodes, adjacent tissues. Germline CDR1 is SGHVS and CDR2 is FQNEAQ. Trimming shortened V by 5 bases and J by 5 bases, and 15 bases separated the two germline ends. The CDR3 totals 14 residues. TCRdb ran MiXCR on the multiplex PCR reads and lists one entry per CDR3 protein. The table lists approximately 88,000 distinct CDR3 sequences, over 25% of them singletons. Breast cancer patients provided tissue from their axillary draining lymph nodes. The sequence was obtained from a female donor with breast cancer. Some clones in this sample may be carry-over from other donors' samples. The sample comprised axillary lymph node tissue. The chain uses TRBV7-8 and TRBJ2-5, with D possibly being TRBD2 (7 bases). The CDR3 bases are TGTGCCAGCAGCGCTGCCAGGGGAGGGGAGACCCAGTACTTC. Protein sequence: CASSAARGGETQYF.